These T cell receptor beta chains were read from a single sample in a study of CD8 T cells in ankylosing spondylitis. TCRdb analysed the 5' RACE reads with MiXCR anew, one entry per CDR3 protein. The data show some 90,000 distinct CDR3 sequences, around 27% seen once. What was sequenced was blood, either unsorted or a sorted T cell fraction (not recorded which). The receptor source for this set is a male donor with ankylosing spondylitis or in good health (not recorded which). Both conserved end residues are part of each CDR3. The D gene is left open where the match is weak. A row's size may be missing; if present it is once, few, many or a size class.

D gene: -; CDR3 length: 15; clone size: -; V gene: TRBV7-6; J gene: TRBJ2-5; CDR3 protein: CASGLAGPGQETQYF; CDR3 DNA: TGTGCCAGCGGTCTGGCGGGACCCGGACAAGAGACCCAGTACTTC
D gene: -; CDR3 length: 13; clone size: few; V gene: TRBV11-1; J gene: TRBJ1-5; CDR3 protein: CASSFAGDEPQHF; CDR3 DNA: TGTGCCAGCAGCTTCGCAGGGGATGAGCCCCAGCATTTT
D gene: -; CDR3 length: 10; clone size: few; V gene: TRBV29-1; J gene: TRBJ2-3; CDR3 protein: CSVESYTQYF; CDR3 DNA: TGCAGCGTTGAAAGCTATACGCAGTATTTT
D gene: TRBD2; CDR3 length: 14; clone size: many; V gene: TRBV20-1; J gene: TRBJ2-1; CDR3 protein: CSAKTGTSGDEQFF; CDR3 DNA: TGCAGTGCCAAAACCGGGACTAGCGGTGATGAGCAGTTCTTC
D gene: TRBD1; CDR3 length: 16; clone size: few; V gene: TRBV11-2; J gene: TRBJ2-1; CDR3 protein: CASSLGGQGVYNEQFF; CDR3 DNA: TGTGCCAGCAGCTTAGGGGGACAGGGGGTCTACAATGAGCAGTTCTTC
D gene: TRBD2; CDR3 length: 15; clone size: -; V gene: TRBV18; J gene: TRBJ2-1; CDR3 protein: CASSLWAGAYNEQFF; CDR3 DNA: TGTGCCAGCTCACTCTGGGCGGGAGCCTACAATGAGCAGTTCTTC
D gene: -; CDR3 length: 14; clone size: few; V gene: TRBV30; J gene: TRBJ1-1; CDR3 protein: CAWGAGYASTEAFF; CDR3 DNA: TGTGCCTGGGGCGCGGGGTACGCAAGCACTGAAGCTTTCTTT
D gene: TRBD2; CDR3 length: 15; clone size: many; V gene: TRBV3-1; J gene: TRBJ2-7; CDR3 protein: CASGPEGGSSYEQYF; CDR3 DNA: TGTGCCAGCGGGCCCGAGGGAGGGTCCTCCTACGAGCAGTACTTC
D gene: -; CDR3 length: 13; clone size: many; V gene: TRBV12-3/TRBV12-4; J gene: TRBJ2-5; CDR3 protein: CASSYVGPRTQYF; CDR3 DNA: TGTGCCAGCAGTTACGTGGGCCCGAGGACCCAGTACTTC
D gene: -; CDR3 length: 16; clone size: few; V gene: TRBV5-1; J gene: TRBJ2-2; CDR3 protein: CASTWTDRANTGELFF; CDR3 DNA: TGCGCCAGTACCTGGACAGATCGCGCGAACACCGGGGAGCTGTTTTTT
D gene: TRBD2; CDR3 length: 14; clone size: few; V gene: TRBV20-1; J gene: TRBJ2-7; CDR3 protein: CSATRLAGAYEQYF; CDR3 DNA: TGCAGTGCAACCAGACTAGCGGGAGCCTACGAGCAGTACTTC
D gene: -; CDR3 length: 11; clone size: few; V gene: TRBV7-2; J gene: TRBJ2-1; CDR3 protein: CASSPHNEQFF; CDR3 DNA: TGTGCCAGCAGTCCCCACAATGAGCAGTTCTTC
D gene: -; CDR3 length: 14; clone size: -; V gene: TRBV12-3/TRBV12-4; J gene: TRBJ1-1; CDR3 protein: CASSFLGLGAEAFF; CDR3 DNA: TGTGCCAGCAGTTTCTTGGGGCTTGGGGCTGAAGCTTTCTTT
D gene: -; CDR3 length: 16; clone size: few; V gene: TRBV28; J gene: TRBJ2-3; CDR3 protein: CASSSGLGWATDTQYF; CDR3 DNA: TGTGCCAGCAGTTCAGGATTGGGGTGGGCCACAGATACGCAGTATTTT
D gene: -; CDR3 length: 18; clone size: -; V gene: TRBV6-5; J gene: TRBJ1-6; CDR3 protein: CASSSPSQTRPRVSPLHF; CDR3 DNA: TGTGCCAGCAGTTCTCCTTCCCAGACAAGGCCCCGTGTCTCACCCCTCCACTTT
D gene: -; CDR3 length: 13; clone size: -; V gene: TRBV5-1; J gene: TRBJ1-4; CDR3 protein: CASTSGPNEKLFF; CDR3 DNA: TGCGCCAGCACCTCAGGCCCCAATGAAAAACTGTTTTTT
D gene: -; CDR3 length: 11; clone size: few; V gene: TRBV29-1; J gene: TRBJ1-1; CDR3 protein: CSVEKNTEAFF; CDR3 DNA: TGCAGCGTTGAAAAGAACACTGAAGCTTTCTTT
D gene: -; CDR3 length: 14; clone size: few; V gene: TRBV18; J gene: TRBJ1-4; CDR3 protein: CASSPSQESEKLFF; CDR3 DNA: TGTGCCAGCTCACCATCACAGGAGTCTGAAAAACTGTTTTTT
D gene: TRBD1; CDR3 length: 14; clone size: -; V gene: TRBV7-9; J gene: TRBJ2-3; CDR3 protein: CASSRDRGMNTQYF; CDR3 DNA: TGTGCCAGCAGCCGGGACAGGGGGATGAATACGCAGTATTTT
D gene: -; CDR3 length: 14; clone size: -; V gene: TRBV7-6; J gene: TRBJ1-5; CDR3 protein: CASSLDSYYQPQHF; CDR3 DNA: TGTGCCAGCAGCTTAGACTCCTATTATCAGCCCCAGCATTTT
D gene: -; CDR3 length: 14; clone size: few; V gene: TRBV3-1; J gene: TRBJ2-7; CDR3 protein: CASSQGSGPYEQYF; CDR3 DNA: TGTGCCAGCAGCCAAGGTAGCGGTCCCTACGAGCAGTACTTC
D gene: -; CDR3 length: 12; clone size: once; V gene: TRBV20-1; J gene: TRBJ2-4; CDR3 protein: CSASPGVNIQYF; CDR3 DNA: TGCAGTGCTAGTCCGGGAGTGAACATTCAGTACTTC
D gene: -; CDR3 length: 14; clone size: -; V gene: TRBV5-1; J gene: TRBJ2-5; CDR3 protein: CASSFSGGRETQYF; CDR3 DNA: TGCGCCAGCAGCTTTTCTGGGGGTCGAGAGACCCAGTACTTC
D gene: TRBD2; CDR3 length: 15; clone size: few; V gene: TRBV5-1; J gene: TRBJ2-1; CDR3 protein: CASSFTGLAGNEQFF; CDR3 DNA: TGCGCCAGCAGCTTCACAGGACTAGCGGGGAATGAGCAGTTCTTC
D gene: -; CDR3 length: 14; clone size: few; V gene: TRBV7-8; J gene: TRBJ2-1; CDR3 protein: CASSSGTGYNEQFF; CDR3 DNA: TGTGCCAGCAGCTCCGGGACGGGATACAATGAGCAGTTCTTC
D gene: -; CDR3 length: 13; clone size: -; V gene: TRBV5-1; J gene: TRBJ1-1; CDR3 protein: CASSFGGETEAFF; CDR3 DNA: TGCGCCAGCAGCTTCGGCGGAGAAACTGAAGCTTTCTTT